This T cell receptor (beta chain) was captured by sequencing in a study of cytomegalovirus exposure and HLA in healthy donors. Primers included in the PCR were 60 Vbeta and 13 Jbeta primers. Produced via immunoSEQ multiplex PCR; TCRdb's table is partial and in-frame only. The sample has hundreds of thousands of clones, less than 80% seen once. The CDR3 is 13 residues long. Germline V gives CDR1 LNHDA, CDR2 SQIVND (reference sequence). Trimming at V came to 3 bases and at J to 4 bases, leaving 1 base not matched to a gene. In regard to this clone: Other DNA variants within this sample encode the same CDR3.

Sequencing was done on a sample of PBMCs. The rearrangement joins TRBV19 to TRBJ2-7, with TRBD1 matching 9 bases. The source is a girl under 10 years old in good health and CMV-seronegative. The CDR3: CASSMGQGYEQYF. The CDR3 nucleotides read TGTGCCAGTAGTATGGGACAGGGTTACGAGCAGTACTTC.